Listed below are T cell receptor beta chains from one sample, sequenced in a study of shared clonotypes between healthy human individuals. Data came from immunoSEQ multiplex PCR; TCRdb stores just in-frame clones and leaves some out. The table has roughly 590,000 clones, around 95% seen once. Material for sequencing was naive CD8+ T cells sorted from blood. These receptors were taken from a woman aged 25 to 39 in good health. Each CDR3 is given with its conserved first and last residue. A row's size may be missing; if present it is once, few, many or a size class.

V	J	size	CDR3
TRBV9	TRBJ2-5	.	CASSVENRGRETQYF
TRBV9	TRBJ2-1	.	CASTSGSDNEQFF
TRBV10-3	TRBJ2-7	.	CAISVQTSGTYEQYF
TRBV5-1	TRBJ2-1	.	CASSLQALLAGSYNEQFF
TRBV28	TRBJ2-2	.	CASSLSSRNTGELFF
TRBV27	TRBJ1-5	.	CASSLSSNQPQHF
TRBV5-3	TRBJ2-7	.	CARSLTETGVISLSYEQYF
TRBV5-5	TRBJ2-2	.	CASSLYLGAGELFF
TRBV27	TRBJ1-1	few	CASSLWQEVGEAFF
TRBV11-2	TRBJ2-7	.	CASGLRGTITYEQYF
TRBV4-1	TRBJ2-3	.	CASSFKGEREVPDTQYF
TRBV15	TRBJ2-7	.	CATSRELGGRRITARF
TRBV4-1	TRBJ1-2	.	CASSQGGLANYGYTF
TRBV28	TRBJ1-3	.	CASKGRGGDRGSHGNTIYF
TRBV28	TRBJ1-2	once	CASRETDSPLGYTF
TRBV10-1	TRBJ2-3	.	CASSEGTPGHYTDTQYF
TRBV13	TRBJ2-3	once	CASSLGIPVDTQYF
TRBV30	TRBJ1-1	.	CAWRGDSKVEAFF
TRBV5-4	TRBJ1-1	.	CASSFAGAEAFF
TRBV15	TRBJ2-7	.	CATSRETNSYEQYF
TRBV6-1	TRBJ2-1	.	CASSEPAFSYNEQFF
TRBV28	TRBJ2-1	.	CASSFAGGPGYNEQFF
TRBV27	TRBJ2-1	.	CASSPPGTDYNEQFF
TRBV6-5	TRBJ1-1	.	CASSYGKATEAFF
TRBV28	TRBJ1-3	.	CASSLFSGNTIYF
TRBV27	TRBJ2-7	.	CASSLSAGGGYEQYF
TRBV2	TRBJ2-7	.	CASGMLGGASYEQYF
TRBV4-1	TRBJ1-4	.	CASSQDGYGLAINEKLFF
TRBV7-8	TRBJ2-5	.	CASSPRWSRLETQYF
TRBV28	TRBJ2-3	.	CASSSLPRDLDTQYF
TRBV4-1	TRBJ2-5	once	CASSRPGLEVETQYF
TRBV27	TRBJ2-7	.	CASGSHEQYF
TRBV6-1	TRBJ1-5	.	CASSEFGGDSNQPQHF
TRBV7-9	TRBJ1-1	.	CASSKVLTEAFF
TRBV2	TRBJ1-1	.	CASRQGASTEAFF
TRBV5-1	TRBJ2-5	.	CASSLGFHETQYF
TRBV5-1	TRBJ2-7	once	CASASSGSHEQYF
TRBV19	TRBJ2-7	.	CASSPGGQGNYEQYF
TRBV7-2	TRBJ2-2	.	CASRERGANTGELFF
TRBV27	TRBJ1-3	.	CASSSGNTIYF
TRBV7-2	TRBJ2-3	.	CAAIRGGKTDTQYF
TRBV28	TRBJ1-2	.	CASSLPGFREGYTF
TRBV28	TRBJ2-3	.	CASSLSGDTQYF